These 22 T cell receptor beta chains were sequenced from one sample in a study of graft-versus-host responses after intestinal transplantation. Libraries were prepared by immunoSEQ multiplex PCR; TCRdb keeps only in-frame clonotypes and omits some of them. The sample holds 40,000 or so clones; 90% to 95% are singletons and the top ten take more than 0.2%. Which antigens these TCRs recognize remains unknown. The sequences come from unstimulated CD8+ T cells sorted from spleen or lymph node cells, collected before transplant. Receptors were obtained from a human donor who was the organ donor for an intestinal transplant.

The J gene is TRBJ1-5, the V gene TRBV28; D possibly corresponds to TRBD1 (5 bases). CDR3 size: 13 residues. CDR1 and CDR2 from the germline V gene are MDHEN and SYDVKM. V lost 3 bases and J 3 bases, leaving 6 bases between the germline ends. For the CDR3, the DNA is TGTGCCAGCAGTTTGGACAACAATCAGCCCCAGCATTTT. Its translation: CASSLDNNQPQHF. Combining the CDR3 with reference TRBV28 and TRBJ1-5 gives the whole variable domain DVKVTQSSRYLVKRTGEKVFLECVQDMDHENMFWYRQDPGLGLRLIYFSYDVKMKEKGDIPEGYSVSREKKERFSLILESASTNQTSMYLCASSLDNNQPQHFGDGTRLSIL.

The chain combines TRBV28 with TRBJ2-2; D may match TRBD1 or TRBD2 (7 bases each). V was shortened by 6 bases and J by 5 bases, with 16 bases between the two germline ends. CDR3 size: 15 residues. The germline gives CDR1 MDHEN, CDR2 SYDVKM. Here the CDR3 DNA reads TGTGCCAGCAGCCCTTACAGGGGAGGGACCGGGGAGCTGTTTTTT. It encodes CASSPYRGGTGELFF.

V and J are TRBV19 and TRBJ1-1; D is uncertain. The CDR3 consists of 15 residues. V lost 1 base, J lost 2 bases, and 11 bases lay in between. Germline values: CDR1 LNHDA, CDR2 SQIVND (reference sequence). The CDR3 bases are TGTGCCAGTAGTATAGCGCCAGGACCAAACACTGAAGCTTTCTTT. This encodes CASSIAPGPNTEAFF.

This rearrangement joins TRBV10-1 to TRBJ1-5; no clear D. This CDR3 has 11 residues. Trimming cost V 5 bases and J 6 bases, with 5 bases left between them. Germline CDR1 is WNHNN and CDR2 is SYGVQD (reference sequence). CDR3 protein: CASSPIQPQHF. The CDR3 nucleotides are TGCGCCAGCAGTCCAATTCAGCCCCAGCATTTT.

This chain connects TRBV4-1 to TRBJ2-7; TRBD1 aligns across 10 bases. Trimming removed 0 bases from V and 6 bases from J; junction bases left unmatched: 5. CDR1 and CDR2 from the germline V gene are MGHRA and YSYEKL. This CDR3 is 15 amino acids long. The CDR3, as DNA: TGCGCCAGCAGCCAAGATCGGTGGGACAGGGGCGAGCAGTACTTC. Translating it yields CASSQDRWDRGEQYF.

To note about this clone: The junction and the germline gene differ at one end; a read error may be behind it. The rearrangement links TRBV13 to TRBJ2-5; perhaps TRBD1 as D (5 bases). There are 13 residues in the CDR3. Germline V gene data show CDR1 as PRHDT and CDR2 as FYEKMQ (reference sequence). The CDR3: CASSDWGRRPSHF. The CDR3 nucleotides read TGTGCCAGCAGCGATTGGGGCCGGAGACCCAGCCACTTC.

This chain connects TRBV29-1 to TRBJ1-4; TRBD1 matches 7 bases. V was pared by 6 bases and J by 5 bases, with 9 bases of the junction left unmatched. This CDR3 has 14 amino acids. Germline loops: CDR1 SQVTM, CDR2 ANQGSEA. CDR3 DNA: TGCAGCGTAGACGCAGGGGGTCGGAATGAAAAACTGTTTTTT. Its translation: CSVDAGGRNEKLFF. The full variable domain, with the rest looked up from reference TRBV29-1 and TRBJ1-4, is SAVISQKPSRDICQRGTSLTIQCQVDSQVTMMFWYRQQPGQSLTLIATANQGSEATYESGFVIDKFPISRPNLTFSTLTVSNMSPEDSSIYLCSVDAGGRNEKLFFGSGTQLSVL.

The rearrangement links TRBV9 to TRBJ1-2; D not resolved. This CDR3 spans 13 amino acids. Trimming removed 3 bases from V and 1 base from J, with 7 bases in between. The V gene's germline CDR1 is SGDLS and CDR2 YYNGEE. CDR3 sequence (DNA): TGTGCCAGCAGCGCCACCGTTAACTATGGCTACACCTTC. Amino acid sequence: CASSATVNYGYTF.

This clone was seen a single time. The V gene is TRBV2, the J gene TRBJ1-1, with TRBD1 as a possible D gene (5 bases). Trimming removed 3 bases from V and 2 bases from J, with 13 bases in between. The CDR3 is made up of 15 amino acids. Germline lookup yields CDR1 SNHLY and CDR2 FYNNEI. The CDR3 loop is CASSDQTEANTEAFF. CDR3 nucleotide sequence: TGTGCCAGCAGTGACCAGACAGAGGCTAACACTGAAGCTTTCTTT.

This clone was found once. The gene calls are TRBV13 and TRBJ2-7, with 7 bases matching TRBD2. V lost 5 bases to trimming and J lost 4 bases; unmatched junction nucleotides: 14. Per germline, CDR1 PRHDT and CDR2 FYEKMQ (reference sequence). This CDR3 has 16 residues. CDR3 sequence reads: CASSVNQALARYEQYF. The DNA of the CDR3 is TGTGCCAGCAGCGTCAACCAGGCACTAGCGCGGTACGAGCAGTACTTC.

This chain joins TRBV14 and TRBJ2-7; D perhaps matches TRBD1 (6 bases). There are 16 residues in the CDR3. The V gene lost 1 base and the J gene lost 0 bases, with 13 bases spanning the gap. From germline, CDR1 is SGHDN and CDR2 FVKESK. The CDR3 DNA is TGTGCCAGCAGCCAAGTGGGGGACAAGACCTCCTACGAGCAGTACTTC. Its translation is CASSQVGDKTSYEQYF.

The chain is built from TRBV2 and TRBJ2-5; D is perhaps TRBD2 (5 bases). Trimming took 6 bases from V and 4 from J, leaving 21 bases between them. CDR1 SNHLY and CDR2 FYNNEI come from the germline V gene. This CDR3 is built from 16 residues. The CDR3 loop is CASRADLARGGETQYF. The CDR3 bases are TGTGCCAGCAGGGCAGACCTAGCCCGGGGTGGAGAGACCCAGTACTTC.

CDR3 sequence reads: CASSASSGGRNEQYF. The CDR3 region has the DNA TGTGCCAGCAGCGCCTCTAGCGGGGGGCGGAACGAGCAGTACTTC. The gene calls are TRBV7-6 and TRBJ2-7, with TRBD2 matching 11 bases. V lost 5 bases and J lost 5; bases outside the gene matches: 8. The CDR3 is 15 amino acids. Germline CDR1 reads SGHVS; CDR2 reads FNYEAQ.

The chain has TRBV5-6 and TRBJ2-3; no firm D call. V was pared by 0 bases and J by 3 bases, with 8 bases between. This CDR3 is built from 14 residues. The germline gives CDR1 SGHDT, CDR2 YYEEEE. This chain's CDR3 is CASSLGYATDTQYF. Here the CDR3 DNA reads TGTGCCAGCAGCTTGGGGTACGCAACAGATACGCAGTATTTT. The entire variable domain, with the rest obtained from reference TRBV5-6 and TRBJ2-3, is as follows: DAGVTQSPTHLIKTRGQQVTLRCSPKSGHDTVSWYQQALGQGPQFIFQYYEEEERQRGNFPDRFSGHQFPNYSSELNVNALLLGDSALYLCASSLGYATDTQYFGPGTRLTVL.

The V gene is TRBV29-1, the J gene TRBJ2-3, with a tentative D call TRBD2 (7 bases). The CDR3 extends over 15 amino acids. Per the germline V gene, CDR1 is SQVTM and CDR2 is ANQGSEA. V was cut by 1 base and J by 8 bases, with 19 bases left in between. CDR3 in amino acids: CSVEGGGGPSSTQYF. The CDR3 region has the DNA TGCAGCGTTGAAGGGGGCGGGGGCCCTTCATCTACGCAGTATTTT.

This sequence joins TRBV30 and TRBJ2-4, with 8 bases aligning to TRBD1. Unmatched junction bases numbered 12, after V lost 5 bases and J lost 0 bases. CDR3 size: 17 residues. From germline, CDR1 is GTSNPN and CDR2 SVGIG (reference sequence). The CDR3 reads CAWGGTGTGVAKNIQYF. CDR3 coding DNA: TGTGCCTGGGGGGGAACCGGGACAGGTGTAGCCAAAAACATTCAGTACTTC. The variable domain in full, with the rest retrieved from reference TRBV30 and TRBJ2-4, is SQTIHQWPATLVQPVGSPLSLECTVEGTSNPNLYWYRQAAGRGLQLLFYSVGIGQISSEVPQNLSASRPQDRQFILSSKKLLLSDSGFYLCAWGGTGTGVAKNIQYFGAGTRLSVL.

This clone was observed once. CDR3 protein: CASSWGQGVVDTEAFF. The CDR3 DNA reads TGCGCCAGCAGCTGGGGACAGGGGGTTGTGGACACTGAAGCTTTCTTT. The chain is built from TRBV5-1 and TRBJ1-1; 11 nucleotides line up with TRBD1. The germline gives CDR1 SGHRS, CDR2 YFSETQ. The V and J ends lost 3 bases and 3 bases, in that order; junction bases with no gene match: 7. This CDR3 spans 16 amino acids.

The rearrangement joins TRBV21-1 to TRBJ2-7; the D call TRBD1 from the table was never checked on the DNA. TRBV21-1 is listed as a pseudogene. The CDR3 is 15 residues long. The CDR3 DNA reads as TGTGCCAGCAGCACGATCGGACAGGACTCAGACGAGCAGTACTTC. Amino acid sequence: CASSTIGQDSDEQYF.

This chain uses TRBV27 with TRBJ2-3; weak D call: TRBD2 (6 bases). V was pared by 1 base and J by 6 bases, with 14 bases between. This CDR3 region has 15 residues. CDR1 and CDR2 (germline): MNHEY, SMNVEV (reference sequence). CDR3 region: CASSLYGGLVDTQYF. The CDR3, as DNA: TGTGCCAGCAGTTTATACGGGGGTCTCGTCGATACGCAGTATTTT.

This chain joins TRBV5-4 and TRBJ2-7, with TRBD1 identical over 9 bases. The ends lost 4 bases at V and 4 bases at J; junction bases unmatched: 6. Per germline, CDR1 SGHNT and CDR2 YYREEE (reference sequence). The CDR3 loop spans 14 amino acids. DNA for the CDR3: TGTGCCAGCAGCAGGGACAGGGAATCGTACGAGCAGTACTTC. This gives the protein CASSRDRESYEQYF.

The rearrangement links TRBV4-3 to TRBJ1-3; D unclear. Germline CDR1 and CDR2: LGHNA and YSLEER. This CDR3 has 17 amino acids. V shed 0 bases and J shed 0 bases, with 12 bases lying between them. The CDR3 nucleotides are TGCGCCAGCAGCCAAGATCGCCTGGGGAGCTCTGGAAACACCATATATTTT. The encoded protein is CASSQDRLGSSGNTIYF.

The chain has TRBV5-8 and TRBJ2-7; weak D call: TRBD2 (5 bases). The germline CDR1 and CDR2 sequences are SGHTS and YDEGEE. V was shortened by 0 bases and J by 2 bases, with 12 bases between the two germline ends. This CDR3 has 15 amino acids. The CDR3 region has the DNA TGTGCCAGCAGCTTGGGGTCCGGGGAGCCCTACGAGCAGTACTTC. It encodes CASSLGSGEPYEQYF. The whole variable domain, filled in from reference TRBV5-8 and TRBJ2-7, reads EAGVTQSPTHLIKTRGQQATLRCSPISGHTSVYWYQQALGLGLQFLLWYDEGEERNRGNFPPRFSGRQFPNYSSELNVNALELEDSALYLCASSLGSGEPYEQYFGPGTRLTVT.